The source of this T cell receptor beta chain is a study of regulatory T cells in long-lasting Graves disease. The time point denotes: newly diagnosed GD, antithyroid drugs for less than 3 months. With RNA extracted from PBMCs as input, the TCR library was made. The CDR3 is 14 residues long. With 5 bases removed from V and 5 bases from J, the gap between germline ends came to 15 bases. CDR1 is SGHTA, CDR2 FQGTGA, per germline. Researchers made TCR beta libraries by using iRepertoire HTBI primers and running Arm-PCR on CDR3 regions. One entry per CDR3 protein, called by TCRdb with MiXCR from the multiplex PCR reads. Of approximately 360,000 distinct CDR3 sequences in the sample, roughly 10% were seen once. These data are also associated with another study on T cells in Graves' hyperthyroidism and ophthalmopathy. According to that study: Most expanded thyroid clonotypes above 0.001 also appeared in blood.

The TCR was taken from a woman between 18 and 30 years old with Graves disease. The rearrangement uses TRBV7-3 and TRBJ1-1; D is perhaps TRBD1 (6 bases). This specimen consisted of peripheral blood mononuclear cells (PBMCs), obtained at new diagnosis, from a patient treated with antithyroid drugs. The CDR3 protein is CASSEIGGRTEAFF. CDR3 in DNA: TGTGCCAGCAGCGAAATAGGGGGGCGGACTGAAGCTTTCTTT. Full variable domain (outside the CDR3, taken from reference TRBV7-3 and TRBJ1-1): GAGVSQTPSNKVTEKGKYVELRCDPISGHTALYWYRQSLGQGPEFLIYFQGTGAADDSGLPNDRFFAVRPEGSVSTLKIQRTERGDSAVYLCASSEIGGRTEAFFGQGTRLTVV.